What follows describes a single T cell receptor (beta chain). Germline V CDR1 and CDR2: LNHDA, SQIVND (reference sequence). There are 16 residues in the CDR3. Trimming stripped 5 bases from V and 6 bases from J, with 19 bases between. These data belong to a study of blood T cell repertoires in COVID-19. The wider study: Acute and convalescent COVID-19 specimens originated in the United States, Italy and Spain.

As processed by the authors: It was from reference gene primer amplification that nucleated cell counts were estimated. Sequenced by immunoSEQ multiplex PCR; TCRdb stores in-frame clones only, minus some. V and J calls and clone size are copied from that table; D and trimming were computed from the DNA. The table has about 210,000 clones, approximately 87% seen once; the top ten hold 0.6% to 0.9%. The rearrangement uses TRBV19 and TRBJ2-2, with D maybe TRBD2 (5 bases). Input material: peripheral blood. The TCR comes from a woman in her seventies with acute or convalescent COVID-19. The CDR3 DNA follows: TGTGCCAGTAGTCTAACCCTAGACTACCTCGCCGGGGAGCTGTTTTTT. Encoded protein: CASSLTLDYLAGELFF.